A single sample is the source of the 16 T cell receptor beta chains below, sequenced in a study of blood T cells in healthy people across ages. The use of a sample-barcoded 5' primer and a J-beta primer mix characterized a second PCR of about 7 to 12 cycles. Each CDR3 protein is one row after TCRdb ran MiXCR on the 5' RACE reads. The table lists about 1,500,000 distinct CDR3 sequences, 35% to 45% of them singletons. Material for sequencing was blood. These receptor sequences come from a woman between 18 and 29 years old in good health.

This rearrangement joins TRBV7-9 to TRBJ2-7; the D is unclear. The CDR3 has 11 amino acids. CDR1 is SEHNR, CDR2 FQNEAQ, per germline (reference sequence). Trimming took 8 bases from V and 3 from J, leaving 8 bases between them. CDR3 nucleotides: TGTGCCAGCGTTAAGAACTACGAGCAGTACTTC. As protein: CASVKNYEQYF.

As regards this clonotype: At one of its ends the junction is not consistent with the germline gene, which may arise from a read error. The chain recombines TRBV20-1 with TRBJ1-2; no reliable D call. Germline CDR1 DFQATT, CDR2 SNEGSKA (reference sequence). The CDR3 loop spans 11 amino acids. CDR3 loop: CSAKEGSGHTF. As DNA, the CDR3 is TGCAGTGCGAAGGAGGGAAGTGGCCACACCTTC.

This chain links TRBV28 with TRBJ1-2; D call uncertain. This CDR3 has 11 amino acids. V dropped 3 bases and J dropped 8 bases, with 7 bases sitting between them. Germline loops: CDR1 MDHEN, CDR2 SYDVKM. The CDR3 spells CASSFSLGYTF. CDR3 nucleotide sequence: TGTGCCAGCAGTTTCTCCTTGGGCTACACCTTC.

The chain carries TRBV24-1 and TRBJ2-3; no reliable D call. Germline V gene sequence: CDR1 KGHDR, CDR2 SFDVKD. This CDR3 has 13 amino acids. Trimming shortened V by 4 bases and J by 0 bases, and 4 bases separated the two germline ends. The CDR3 bases are TGTGCCACCAGTGAAGACAGCACAGATACGCAGTATTTT. It is translated as CATSEDSTDTQYF.

The chain has TRBV19 and TRBJ2-3; TRBD2 aligns across 9 bases. CDR1 LNHDA and CDR2 SQIVND come from the germline V gene (reference sequence). The junction had 16 bases not matched to a gene; V was cut back by 6 bases and J by 3 bases. The CDR3 totals 18 residues. The CDR3 sequence: CASSPRVRGGTATDTQYF. Written as DNA, the CDR3 is TGTGCCAGTAGCCCCAGGGTGCGGGGGGGGACCGCAACAGATACGCAGTATTTT. The whole variable domain, remainder taken from reference TRBV19 and TRBJ2-3, is DGGITQSPKYLFRKEGQNVTLSCEQNLNHDAMYWYRQDPGQGLRLIYYSQIVNDFQKGDIAEGYSVSREKKESFPLTVTSAQKNPTAFYLCASSPRVRGGTATDTQYFGPGTRLTVL.

This clonotype was counted only a few times. This rearrangement joins TRBV20-1 to TRBJ2-4, with TRBD1 identical over 8 bases. The CDR3 has 14 residues. Trimming removed 5 bases from V and 0 bases from J; junction bases left unmatched: 3. CDR1 DFQATT and CDR2 SNEGSKA come from the germline V gene (reference sequence). The CDR3 protein is CSAQGQVAKNIQYF. The CDR3 DNA reads TGCAGTGCTCAGGGACAGGTAGCCAAAAACATTCAGTACTTC.

In regard to this clonotype: An end of the junction does not agree with germline; a read error may underlie this. CDR3 in amino acids: CASSLAGTPETRYF. For the CDR3, the DNA is TGTGCCAGCAGTTTAGCCGGGACTCCGGAGACCCGGTACTTC. The V gene is TRBV12-3 or TRBV12-4, the J gene TRBJ2-5; weak D call: TRBD2 (6 bases). The CDR3 extends over 14 amino acids.

This clonotype was recorded a few times. The chain has TRBV7-2 and TRBJ1-4; 10 nucleotides match TRBD1. The CDR3 is made up of 15 amino acids. The J segment lost 7 bases and the V segment lost 4 bases, leaving 6 bases of the junction unmatched. Germline CDR1 SGHTA, CDR2 FQGNSA. The CDR3 nucleotides are TGTGCCAGCAGCTGGCCGGGACAGGGGATTGAAAAACTGTTTTTT. Its protein is CASSWPGQGIEKLFF.

This clonotype was found a few times. The chain links TRBV30 to TRBJ2-3; perhaps TRBD1 as D (6 bases). In germline, CDR1 is GTSNPN, CDR2 SVGIG (reference sequence). CDR3 size: 14 residues. Trimming cost V 7 bases and J 3 bases, with 17 bases left between them. CDR3 sequence: CAYTTGQLTDTQYF. The CDR3 region has the DNA TGTGCCTATACTACAGGGCAACTTACAGATACGCAGTATTTT. Full variable domain (missing parts from reference TRBV30 and TRBJ2-3): SQTIHQWPATLVQPVGSPLSLECTVEGTSNPNLYWYRQAAGRGLQLLFYSVGIGQISSEVPQNLSASRPQDRQFILSSKKLLLSDSGFYLCAYTTGQLTDTQYFGPGTRLTVL.

The chain combines TRBV27 with TRBJ2-7; 7 bases match TRBD2. CDR3 length equals 16 residues. Germline V gives CDR1 MNHEY, CDR2 SMNVEV (reference sequence). The junction had 16 bases not matched to a gene; V was cut back by 8 bases and J by 3 bases. The CDR3 coding sequence is TGTGCCAGCTCCCCAGTGGAGGCTAGCGGAAACTACGAGCAGTACTTC. Encoded protein: CASSPVEASGNYEQYF.

The chain has TRBV18 and TRBJ2-2; D is perhaps TRBD1 (5 bases). Trimming cost V 1 base and J 2 bases, with 8 bases left between them. The CDR3 runs to 15 residues. CDR1 is KGHSH, CDR2 LQKENI, per germline. This CDR3 reads CASSPQQGNTGELFF. For the CDR3, the DNA is TGTGCCAGCTCACCACAGCAGGGCAACACCGGGGAGCTGTTTTTT.

This clonotype was recorded a few times. The chain recombines TRBV9 with TRBJ2-1; a possible D gene is TRBD2 (5 bases). V was trimmed by 0 bases and J by 5 bases, leaving 12 bases between them. Per the germline V gene, CDR1 is SGDLS and CDR2 is YYNGEE. The CDR3 length is 15 residues. The CDR3 region is CASSVEAGSHNEQFF. The CDR3 DNA is TGTGCCAGCAGCGTAGAGGCGGGCAGTCACAATGAGCAGTTCTTC.

This clonotype appeared a few times. The rearrangement links TRBV12-3 or TRBV12-4 to TRBJ1-2; no reliable D call. CDR3 length: 13 residues. The ends were cut back, 3 bases at V and 7 bases at J, with 12 bases in the middle. The CDR3 DNA is TGTGCCAGCAGTTTGGGCGGCCATGGTGGCTACACCTTC. Its translation is CASSLGGHGGYTF.

The chain combines TRBV27 with TRBJ2-2, with no clear D. V shed 2 bases and J shed 3 bases, with 7 bases lying between them. The CDR3 has 14 amino acids. CDR1 MNHEY and CDR2 SMNVEV come from the germline V gene (reference sequence). The CDR3: CASSLSLYTGELFF. DNA of the CDR3: TGTGCCAGCAGTTTAAGTCTGTACACCGGGGAGCTGTTTTTT.

The chain combines TRBV5-1 with TRBJ2-5, with TRBD2 identical over 12 bases. The CDR3 has 15 amino acids. The germline V gene has CDR1 SGHRS and CDR2 YFSETQ. Unmatched junction bases numbered 2, after V lost 1 base and J lost 4 bases. Written as DNA, the CDR3 is TGCGCCAGCAGCTTGCAACTAGCGGGAGGAGAGACCCAGTACTTC. Translating gives CASSLQLAGGETQYF.

This chain uses TRBV9 with TRBJ2-7; 9 nucleotides match TRBD2. V trimming: 5 bases; J trimming: 3 bases; junction bases outside the gene matches: 9. The CDR3 totals 15 residues. Germline-derived CDR1 and CDR2 are SGDLS and YYNGEE. CDR3 sequence: CASSQGASGIYEQYF. CDR3 in DNA: TGTGCCAGCAGTCAAGGGGCTAGCGGGATCTACGAGCAGTACTTC. Supplemented by reference TRBV9 and TRBJ2-7, the full variable domain reads DSGVTQTPKHLITATGQRVTLRCSPRSGDLSVYWYQQSLDQGLQFLIQYYNGEERAKGNILERFSAQQFPDLHSELNLSSLELGDSALYFCASSQGASGIYEQYFGPGTRLTVT.